One sample yielded the 28 T cell receptor beta chains listed below, sequenced in a study of regulatory T cells in long-lasting Graves disease. The time point is: newly diagnosed GD, antithyroid drugs for less than 3 months. From PBMCs, RNA was extracted and then used to make the TCR library. Arm-PCR of CDR3 regions and iRepertoire HTBI primers were used to build TCR beta libraries. TCRdb called the multiplex PCR reads again in MiXCR, with one record for every CDR3 protein. The sample has 390,000 or so distinct CDR3 sequences; about 10% are singletons. This sample was also put to use in a study of T cells in Graves' hyperthyroidism and ophthalmopathy.

This sample comprised peripheral blood mononuclear cells (PBMCs), obtained at new diagnosis, from a patient treated with antithyroid drugs. The receptors originated from a young woman with Graves disease.

This chain links TRBV7-9 with TRBJ2-7; D is possibly TRBD2 (7 bases). Germline CDR1 reads SEHNR; CDR2 reads FQNEAQ (reference sequence). Trimming took off 1 base at V and 7 bases at J, with 14 bases between the two ends. The CDR3 loop spans 14 amino acids. CDR3 in amino acids: CASSLGGGRGEQYV. CDR3 nucleotides: TGTGCCAGCAGCTTAGGGGGGGGCCGAGGAGAGCAGTACGTC.

This clonotype showed up many times. The J gene is TRBJ2-7, the V gene TRBV20-1; tentative D call: TRBD1 (6 bases). Between the trimmed V and J ends, which lost 2 bases and 6 bases, there was a span of 11 bases. CDR3 size: 12 residues. The germline V gene encodes CDR1 DFQATT and CDR2 SNEGSKA (reference sequence). This CDR3 is CSARRTVPEQYF. DNA for the CDR3: TGCAGTGCTAGACGGACAGTTCCCGAGCAGTACTTC.

This clonotype was detected only a few times. V gene TRBV6-2 or TRBV6-3 combines with J gene TRBJ2-1; no reliable D call. The CDR3 loop spans 14 amino acids. In germline, CDR1 is MNHEY, CDR2 SVGEGT. Trimming took off 2 bases at V and 10 bases at J, with 15 bases between the two ends. CDR3 sequence reads: CASSYARLPREQFF. For the CDR3, the DNA is TGTGCCAGCAGTTACGCCCGACTTCCGAGGGAGCAGTTCTTC.

This clonotype was seen at least ten times. This chain connects TRBV18 to TRBJ1-1; 8 nucleotides line up with TRBD1. V dropped 3 bases and J dropped 7; count of bases not matched to a gene: 10. This CDR3 spans 15 amino acids. Germline V gene sequence: CDR1 KGHSH, CDR2 LQKENI. The CDR3 nucleotides are TGTGCCAGCTCACCGGTAGACAGGGGATTGAGTGAAGCTTTCTTT. It encodes CASSPVDRGLSEAFF.

This clonotype was seen at least ten times. The chain carries TRBV11-2 and TRBJ2-2; TRBD2 agrees at 9 bases. The J segment lost 0 bases and the V segment lost 3 bases, leaving 2 bases of the junction unmatched. The CDR3 runs to 16 residues. Germline V gene sequence: CDR1 SGHAT, CDR2 FQNNGV. The CDR3 spells CASSLWTSANTGELFF. Written as DNA, the CDR3 is TGTGCCAGCAGCTTGTGGACTAGCGCGAACACCGGGGAGCTGTTTTTT.

In this sample, this clonotype turned up many times. The chain uses TRBV11-2 and TRBJ2-2; D assignment may be TRBD1 or TRBD2 (5 bases each). Germline CDR1 SGHAT, CDR2 FQNNGV. The CDR3 runs 15 residues. V was pared by 5 bases and J by 3 bases, with 13 bases between. CDR3 bases: TGTGCCAGCAGCCCCGTAGGGACCCACACCGGGGAGCTGTTTTTT. Translated, it gives CASSPVGTHTGELFF.

The table lists this clonotype with many counts. V is TRBV10-2 and J is TRBJ1-3, with D unclear. Germline loops: CDR1 WSHSY, CDR2 SAAADI. Trimming removed 2 bases from V and 1 base from J, with 3 bases in between. This CDR3 has 13 amino acids. CDR3 bases: TGCGCCAGCAGTGAGAAATCTGGAAACACCATATATTTT. Its translation is CASSEKSGNTIYF.

The sample holds many counts of this clonotype. In DNA form, the CDR3 reads TGTGCCAGCAGTTTCGGACAGGGGCAGAGTGAGCAGTTCTTC. Its protein product is CASSFGQGQSEQFF. The chain combines TRBV12-3 or TRBV12-4 with TRBJ2-1; 9 bases match TRBD1. The CDR3 runs 14 residues. Germline trimming cut 3 bases from V and 9 bases from J; bases unmatched to any gene: 6.

This clonotype came up many times. The V gene is TRBV19, the J gene TRBJ1-2; D gene unclear. The CDR3 has 12 residues. Germline assignment: CDR1 LNHDA and CDR2 SQIVND (reference sequence). V shed 7 bases and J shed 4 bases, with 10 bases lying between them. DNA of the CDR3: TGTGCCAGTATGGAGGGAAGCTATGGCTACACCTTC. Its protein is CASMEGSYGYTF.

Ten or more counts support this clonotype. The V gene is TRBV29-1, the J gene TRBJ1-1, with D perhaps TRBD1 (5 bases). CDR3 size: 16 residues. Trimming removed 1 base at V and 1 base at J, with 16 bases between. The germline CDR1 and CDR2 sequences are SQVTM and ANQGSEA. The CDR3 loop is CSVEGLLGRENTEAFF. The CDR3 DNA reads as TGCAGCGTTGAAGGGCTGCTAGGCAGGGAGAACACTGAAGCTTTCTTT.

This clonotype came up many times. J is TRBJ2-1 and V is TRBV29-1; 8 bases line up with TRBD1. CDR3 length equals 14 residues. Germline loops: CDR1 SQVTM, CDR2 ANQGSEA. Trimming took 7 bases from V and 4 from J; bases not matched to a gene: 9. The CDR3 sequence: CSALWDRYYNEQFF. CDR3 coding DNA: TGCAGCGCCCTGTGGGACAGGTATTACAATGAGCAGTTCTTC.

This clonotype was observed many times. The V and J genes are TRBV2 and TRBJ2-3; D gene unclear. This CDR3 comprises 11 residues. Germline V gene sequence: CDR1 SNHLY, CDR2 FYNNEI. V lost 3 bases to trimming and J lost 7 bases, with 5 bases between them. The CDR3 spells CASSELYTQYF. The CDR3 nucleotides read TGTGCCAGCAGTGAGCTTTATACGCAGTATTTT.

This clonotype was detected many times. The V and J genes are TRBV12-3 or TRBV12-4 and TRBJ2-1; TRBD2 aligns across 8 bases. The CDR3 covers 15 residues. The V gene end was trimmed by 7 bases and the J gene end by 2 bases; junction bases not matched to a gene: 7. The DNA for the CDR3 is TGTGCCAGCAATCATCAGCGGGGGCCCTACAATGAGCAGTTCTTC. It specifies CASNHQRGPYNEQFF.

The V gene is TRBV2, the J gene TRBJ1-1; 7 nucleotides agree with TRBD1. This CDR3 spans 14 amino acids. Germline V gene lookup returns CDR1 SNHLY and CDR2 FYNNEI. J lost 0 bases, V lost 3 bases, and 1 base had no gene match. The CDR3 sequence is CASSDQGVNTEAFF. CDR3 coding DNA: TGTGCCAGCAGTGATCAGGGGGTGAACACTGAAGCTTTCTTT.

The table lists this clonotype with many counts. The chain uses TRBV12-3 or TRBV12-4 and TRBJ2-7; D remains ambiguous. The CDR3 has 12 amino acids. The V gene lost 2 bases and the J gene lost 4 bases, with 6 bases spanning the gap. CDR3: CASSLLVYEQYF. The CDR3 nucleotides are TGTGCCAGCAGTTTATTAGTATACGAGCAGTACTTC.

CDR3 sequence (DNA): TGCGCCAGCAGTACGGTATACAATGAGCAGTTCTTC. Its protein is CASSTVYNEQFF. The rearrangement joins TRBV4-3 to TRBJ2-1; no reliable D call. Trimming stripped 6 bases from V and 4 bases from J, with 7 bases between. The CDR3 has 12 amino acids. Germline loops: CDR1 LGHNA, CDR2 YSLEER.

The rearrangement uses TRBV20-1 and TRBJ1-3, with a tentative D call TRBD1 (5 bases). The CDR3 sequence is 16 residues long. V dropped 2 bases and J dropped 4 bases, with 18 bases sitting between them. Germline CDR1 and CDR2: DFQATT and SNEGSKA (reference sequence). The CDR3: CSARSAPWTQGNTIYF. CDR3 nucleotide sequence: TGCAGTGCTAGATCCGCCCCCTGGACACAGGGAAACACCATATATTTT.

The chain's CDR3 is CASRGLVYSYNEQFF. In DNA, the CDR3 is TGTGCCAGCAGGGGACTAGTCTACTCCTACAATGAGCAGTTCTTC. This chain connects TRBV5-5 to TRBJ2-1, with TRBD2 matching 8 bases. The CDR3 runs to 15 residues. V shed 5 bases and J 0 bases; nucleotides not matched to a gene: 4. Germline CDR1 SGHKS, CDR2 YYEKEE (reference sequence). The variable domain in full, completed from reference TRBV5-5 and TRBJ2-1, reads DAGVTQSPTHLIKTRGQQVTLRCSPISGHKSVSWYQQVLGQGPQFIFQYYEKEERGRGNFPDRFSARQFPNYSSELNVNALLLGDSALYLCASRGLVYSYNEQFFGPGTRLTVL.

This clonotype was counted only a few times. The rearrangement uses TRBV10-1 and TRBJ2-2; unclear D gene. From germline, CDR1 is WNHNN and CDR2 SYGVQD (reference sequence). This CDR3 has 15 residues. The V gene lost 6 bases and the J gene lost 0 bases, with 11 bases spanning the gap. The CDR3 here is CASRPGPPNTGELFF. CDR3 sequence (DNA): TGCGCCAGCAGACCCGGGCCGCCGAACACCGGGGAGCTGTTTTTT.

The table lists this clonotype with many counts. V is TRBV10-3 and J is TRBJ2-1, with 9 bases matching TRBD2. Germline V CDR1 and CDR2: ENHRY, SYGVKD. The CDR3 length is 15 residues. V trimming: 2 bases; J trimming: 2 bases; junction bases outside the gene matches: 1. The CDR3 here is CAISEVAGAYNEQFF. As DNA, the CDR3 is TGTGCCATCAGTGAGGTAGCGGGAGCCTACAATGAGCAGTTCTTC.

This clonotype was seen many times. The V gene is TRBV20-1, the J gene TRBJ1-2, with D unresolved. V gave up 1 base and J gave up 2 bases, with 17 bases separating them. CDR1 is DFQATT, CDR2 SNEGSKA, per germline (reference sequence). This CDR3 has 16 amino acids. The CDR3 reads CSARGGQSALNYGYTF. CDR3 coding DNA: TGCAGTGCTAGAGGAGGGCAGTCGGCTTTAAACTATGGCTACACCTTC.

This chain uses TRBV30 with TRBJ1-2, with TRBD1 as a possible D gene (6 bases). The CDR3 is made up of 11 amino acids. Germline CDR1 and CDR2: GTSNPN and SVGIG (reference sequence). This chain's CDR3 is CAGEGGQGYTF. The CDR3 DNA reads as TGTGCTGGGGAGGGGGGTCAAGGCTACACCTTC.

In this sample, this clonotype turned up many times. This rearrangement joins TRBV6-2 or TRBV6-3 to TRBJ1-3, with 7 bases fitting TRBD1. V trimming: 6 bases; J trimming: 7 bases; junction bases outside the gene matches: 3. The CDR3 is 12 residues long. Germline V CDR1 and CDR2: MNHEY, SVGEGT. CDR3 amino acids: CASSQGQNTIYF. The CDR3, as DNA: TGTGCCAGCAGCCAGGGACAGAACACCATATATTTT.

Ten or more counts support this clonotype. J is TRBJ2-6 and V is TRBV19, with D maybe TRBD1 (6 bases). Trimming left V 7 bases short and J 4 bases short, with 14 bases between. CDR3 size: 15 residues. Germline CDR1 and CDR2: LNHDA and SQIVND (reference sequence). Here the CDR3 reads CASTVQGTGANVLTF. In nucleotides, the CDR3 is TGTGCCAGTACCGTACAGGGCACAGGGGCCAACGTCCTGACTTTC. Looking up the rest from reference TRBV19 and TRBJ2-6 gives the full variable domain: DGGITQSPKYLFRKEGQNVTLSCEQNLNHDAMYWYRQDPGQGLRLIYYSQIVNDFQKGDIAEGYSVSREKKESFPLTVTSAQKNPTAFYLCASTVQGTGANVLTFGAGSRLTVL.

This clonotype appeared many times. This chain uses TRBV5-1 with TRBJ2-5, with D maybe TRBD1 (6 bases). Germline values: CDR1 SGHRS, CDR2 YFSETQ. The V end was cut by 4 bases, the J end by 5 bases, with 18 bases between. The CDR3 is 15 residues long. The chain's CDR3 is CASSVTGTLGETQYF. The CDR3 nucleotides read TGCGCCAGCAGCGTTACCGGGACACTCGGTGAGACCCAGTACTTC.

This clonotype has ten or more counts. This sequence joins TRBV7-3 and TRBJ2-1; 10 bases are a match to TRBD1. With V trimmed by 4 bases and J by 7 bases, 4 bases remained unmatched. The germline V gene has CDR1 SGHTA and CDR2 FQGTGA. The CDR3 contains 14 residues. The CDR3 DNA reads as TGTGCCAGCAGCTGGGACAGGGGAGTGAATGAGCAGTTCTTC. Translated: CASSWDRGVNEQFF.

This clonotype was counted many times. The rearrangement joins TRBV12-3 or TRBV12-4 to TRBJ2-3, with 7 bases identical to TRBD2. The V gene end was trimmed by 4 bases and the J gene end by 4 bases; junction bases not matched to a gene: 20. The CDR3 consists of 19 residues. CDR3: CASSSHIMGGGTTSDTQYF. The CDR3 DNA reads as TGTGCCAGCAGTTCCCATATTATGGGGGGGGGGACTACCTCAGATACGCAGTATTTT.

To note about this clonotype: A much larger clone lies a single base off, so this may be a read error. The CDR3 bases are TGTGCCAGCAGACGGAACTATGGCTACACCTTC. Translation gives CASRRNYGYTF. V usage is TRBV28 and J usage is TRBJ1-2, with unresolved D. The V gene's germline CDR1 is MDHEN and CDR2 SYDVKM. The CDR3 extends over 11 amino acids. V was trimmed by 6 bases and J by 2 bases, leaving 4 bases between them.